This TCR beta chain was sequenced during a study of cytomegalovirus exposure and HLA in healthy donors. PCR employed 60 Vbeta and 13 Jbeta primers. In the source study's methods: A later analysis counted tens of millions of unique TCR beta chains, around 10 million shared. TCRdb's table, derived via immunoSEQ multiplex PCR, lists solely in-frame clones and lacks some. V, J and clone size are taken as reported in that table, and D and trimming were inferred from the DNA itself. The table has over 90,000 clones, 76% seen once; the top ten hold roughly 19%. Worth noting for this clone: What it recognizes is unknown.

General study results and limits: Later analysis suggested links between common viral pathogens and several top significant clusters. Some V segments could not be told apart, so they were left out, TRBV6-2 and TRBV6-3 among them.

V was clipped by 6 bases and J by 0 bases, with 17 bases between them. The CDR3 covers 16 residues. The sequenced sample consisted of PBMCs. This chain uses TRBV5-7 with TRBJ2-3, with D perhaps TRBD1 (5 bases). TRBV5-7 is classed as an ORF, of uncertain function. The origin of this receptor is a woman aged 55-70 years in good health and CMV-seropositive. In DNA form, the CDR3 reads TGTGCCAGCACCCTGGTAGGGGAACCTAGCACAGATACGCAGTATTTT. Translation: CASTLVGEPSTDTQYF.